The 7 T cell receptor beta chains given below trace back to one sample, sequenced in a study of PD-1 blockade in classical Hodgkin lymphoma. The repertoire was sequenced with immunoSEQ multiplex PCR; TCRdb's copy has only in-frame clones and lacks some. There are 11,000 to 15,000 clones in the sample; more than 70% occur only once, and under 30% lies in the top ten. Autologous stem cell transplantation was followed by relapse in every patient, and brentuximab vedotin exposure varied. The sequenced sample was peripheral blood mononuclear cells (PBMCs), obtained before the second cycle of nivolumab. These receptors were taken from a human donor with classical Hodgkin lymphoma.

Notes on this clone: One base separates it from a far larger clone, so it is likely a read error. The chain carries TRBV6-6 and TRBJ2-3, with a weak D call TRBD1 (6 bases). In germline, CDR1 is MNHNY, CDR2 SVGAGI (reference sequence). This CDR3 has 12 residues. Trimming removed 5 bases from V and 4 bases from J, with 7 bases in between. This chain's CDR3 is CASSTGPDTQYF. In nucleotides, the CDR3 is TGTGCCAGCAGTACAGGGCCAGATACGCAGTATTTT.

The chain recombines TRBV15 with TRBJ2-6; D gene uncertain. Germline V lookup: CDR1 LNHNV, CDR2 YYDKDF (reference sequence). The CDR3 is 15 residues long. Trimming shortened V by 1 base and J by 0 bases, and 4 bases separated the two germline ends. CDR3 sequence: CATSRGGSGANVLTF. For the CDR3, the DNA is TGTGCCACCAGCAGAGGTGGCTCTGGGGCCAACGTCCTGACTTTC.

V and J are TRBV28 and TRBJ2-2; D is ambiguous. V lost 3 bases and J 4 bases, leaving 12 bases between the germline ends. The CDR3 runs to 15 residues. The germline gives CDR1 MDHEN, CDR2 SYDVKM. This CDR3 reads CASSLSPLGTGELFF. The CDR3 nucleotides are TGTGCCAGCAGTTTGTCCCCTTTAGGCACCGGGGAGCTGTTTTTT.

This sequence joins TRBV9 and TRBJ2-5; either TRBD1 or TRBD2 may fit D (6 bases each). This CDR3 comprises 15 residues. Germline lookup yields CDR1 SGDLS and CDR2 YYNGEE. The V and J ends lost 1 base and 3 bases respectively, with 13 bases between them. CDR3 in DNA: TGTGCCAGCAGCGTAAGGTCGGGGGCAAAAGAGACCCAGTACTTC. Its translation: CASSVRSGAKETQYF.

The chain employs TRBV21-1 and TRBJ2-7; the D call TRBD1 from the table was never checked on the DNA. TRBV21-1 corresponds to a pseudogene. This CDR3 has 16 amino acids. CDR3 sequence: CASSKGLRTDGYEQYF. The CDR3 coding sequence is TGTGCCAGCAGCAAGGGCCTGAGGACAGATGGCTACGAGCAGTACTTC.

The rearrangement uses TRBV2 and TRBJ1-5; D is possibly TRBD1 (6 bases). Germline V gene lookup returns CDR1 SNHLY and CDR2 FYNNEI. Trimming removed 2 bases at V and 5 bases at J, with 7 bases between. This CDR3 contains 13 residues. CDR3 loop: CASSETGYQPQHF. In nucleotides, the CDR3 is TGTGCCAGCAGTGAAACAGGGTATCAGCCCCAGCATTTT.

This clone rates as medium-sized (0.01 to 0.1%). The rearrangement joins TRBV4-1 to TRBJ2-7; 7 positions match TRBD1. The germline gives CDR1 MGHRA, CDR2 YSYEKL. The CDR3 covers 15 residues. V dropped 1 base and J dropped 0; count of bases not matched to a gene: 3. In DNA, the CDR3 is TGCGCCAGCAGCCAAGGACAGGGTTTCTCCTACGAGCAGTACTTC. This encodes CASSQGQGFSYEQYF.